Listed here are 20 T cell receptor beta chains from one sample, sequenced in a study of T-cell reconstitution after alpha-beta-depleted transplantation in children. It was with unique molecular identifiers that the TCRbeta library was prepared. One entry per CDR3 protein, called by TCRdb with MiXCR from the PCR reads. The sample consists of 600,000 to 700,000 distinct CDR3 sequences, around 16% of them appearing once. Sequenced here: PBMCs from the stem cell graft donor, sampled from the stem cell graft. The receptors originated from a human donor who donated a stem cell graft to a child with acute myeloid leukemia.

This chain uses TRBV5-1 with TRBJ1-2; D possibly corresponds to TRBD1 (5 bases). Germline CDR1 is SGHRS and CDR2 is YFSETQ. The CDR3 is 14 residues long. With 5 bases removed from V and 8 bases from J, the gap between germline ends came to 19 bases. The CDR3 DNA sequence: TGCGCCAGCAGGGCTGACAGTCCCGACGGGGGCTACACCTTC. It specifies CASRADSPDGGYTF. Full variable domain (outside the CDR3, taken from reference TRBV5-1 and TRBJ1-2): KAGVTQTPRYLIKTRGQQVTLSCSPISGHRSVSWYQQTPGQGLQFLFEYFSETQRNKGNFPGRFSGRQFSNSRSEMNVSTLELGDSALYLCASRADSPDGGYTFGSGTRLTVV.

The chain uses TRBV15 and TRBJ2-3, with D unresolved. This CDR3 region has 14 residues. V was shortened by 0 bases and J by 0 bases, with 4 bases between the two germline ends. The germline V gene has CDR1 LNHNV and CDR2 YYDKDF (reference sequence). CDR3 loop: CATSRDPSTDTQYF. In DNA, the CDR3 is TGTGCCACCAGCAGAGATCCCAGCACAGATACGCAGTATTTT.

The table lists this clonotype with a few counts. CDR3 in DNA: TGTGCCAGCAGCTTATCCGGGACAGGGAACGTCCAGTACTTC. It specifies CASSLSGTGNVQYF. The chain employs TRBV7-2 and TRBJ2-7; 9 nucleotides align to TRBD1. J lost 10 bases, V lost 2 bases, and 9 bases had no gene match. Germline V gene sequence: CDR1 SGHTA, CDR2 FQGNSA. The CDR3 is 14 residues long.

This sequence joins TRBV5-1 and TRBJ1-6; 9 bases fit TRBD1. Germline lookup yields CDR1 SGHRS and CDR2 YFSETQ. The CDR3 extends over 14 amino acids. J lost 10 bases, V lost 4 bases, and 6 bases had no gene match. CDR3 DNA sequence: TGCGCCAGCAGCCGGACAGGGGAAGTGTCACCCCTCCACTTT. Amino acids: CASSRTGEVSPLHF.

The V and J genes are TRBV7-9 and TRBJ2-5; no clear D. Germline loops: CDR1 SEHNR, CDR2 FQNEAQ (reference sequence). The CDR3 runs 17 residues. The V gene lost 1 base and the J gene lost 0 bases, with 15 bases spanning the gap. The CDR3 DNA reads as TGTGCCAGCAGCTTAGGGGCCGTATCAGTCCACCAAGAGACCCAGTACTTC. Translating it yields CASSLGAVSVHQETQYF.

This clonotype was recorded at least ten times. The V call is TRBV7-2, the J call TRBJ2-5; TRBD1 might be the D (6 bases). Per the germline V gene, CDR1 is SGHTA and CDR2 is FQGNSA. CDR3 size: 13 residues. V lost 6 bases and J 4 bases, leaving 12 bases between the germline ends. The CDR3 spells CASSSTRGETQYF. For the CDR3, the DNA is TGTGCCAGCAGTAGTACCAGGGGAGAGACCCAGTACTTC.

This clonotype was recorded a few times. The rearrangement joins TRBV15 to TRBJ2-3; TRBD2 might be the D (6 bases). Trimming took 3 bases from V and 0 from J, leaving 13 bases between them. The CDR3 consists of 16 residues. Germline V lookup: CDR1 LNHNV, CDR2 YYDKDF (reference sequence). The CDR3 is CATSSFSGPSTDTQYF. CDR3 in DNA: TGTGCCACCAGCAGTTTCAGCGGGCCCAGCACAGATACGCAGTATTTT.

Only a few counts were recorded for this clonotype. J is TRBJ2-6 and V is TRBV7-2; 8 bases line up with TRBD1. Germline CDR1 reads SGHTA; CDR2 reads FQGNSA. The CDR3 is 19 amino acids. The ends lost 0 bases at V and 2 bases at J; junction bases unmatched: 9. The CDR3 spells CASSLAPQGAIPGANVLTF. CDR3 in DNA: TGTGCCAGCAGCTTAGCGCCCCAGGGGGCTATCCCTGGGGCCAACGTCCTGACTTTC. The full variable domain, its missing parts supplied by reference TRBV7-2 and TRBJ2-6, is GAGVSQSPSNKVTEKGKDVELRCDPISGHTALYWYRQSLGQGLEFLIYFQGNSAPDKSGLPSDRFSAERTGGSVSTLTIQRTQQEDSAVYLCASSLAPQGAIPGANVLTFGAGSRLTVL.

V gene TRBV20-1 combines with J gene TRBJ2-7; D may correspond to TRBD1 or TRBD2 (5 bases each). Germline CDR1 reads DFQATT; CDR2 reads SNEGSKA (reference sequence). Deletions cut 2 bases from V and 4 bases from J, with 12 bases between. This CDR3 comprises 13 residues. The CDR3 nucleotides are TGCAGTGCTAGACTCGCAGGGACGTACGAGCAGTACTTC. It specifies CSARLAGTYEQYF.

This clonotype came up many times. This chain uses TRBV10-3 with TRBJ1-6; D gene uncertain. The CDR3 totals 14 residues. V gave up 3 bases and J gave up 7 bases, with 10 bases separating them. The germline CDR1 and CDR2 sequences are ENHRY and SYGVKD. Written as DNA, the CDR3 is TGTGCCATCAGTGATTCCGGGTCCAATTCACCCCTCCACTTT. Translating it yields CAISDSGSNSPLHF.

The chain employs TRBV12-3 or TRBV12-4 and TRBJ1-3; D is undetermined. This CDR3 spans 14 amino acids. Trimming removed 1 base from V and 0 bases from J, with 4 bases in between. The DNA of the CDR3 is TGTGCCAGCAGTTTAGACACCTCTGGAAACACCATATATTTT. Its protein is CASSLDTSGNTIYF.

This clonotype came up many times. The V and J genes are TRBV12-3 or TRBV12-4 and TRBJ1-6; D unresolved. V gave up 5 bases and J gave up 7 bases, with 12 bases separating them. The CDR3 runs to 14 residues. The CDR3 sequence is CASSPRTGNSPLHF. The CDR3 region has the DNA TGTGCCAGCAGTCCCCGGACGGGAAATTCACCCCTCCACTTT.

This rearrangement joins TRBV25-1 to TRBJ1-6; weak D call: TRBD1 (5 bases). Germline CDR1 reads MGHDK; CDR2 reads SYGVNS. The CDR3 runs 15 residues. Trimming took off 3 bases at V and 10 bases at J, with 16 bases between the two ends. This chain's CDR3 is CASSDLDSPGSPLHF. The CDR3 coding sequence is TGTGCCAGCAGTGACCTCGACAGCCCCGGATCACCCCTCCACTTT.

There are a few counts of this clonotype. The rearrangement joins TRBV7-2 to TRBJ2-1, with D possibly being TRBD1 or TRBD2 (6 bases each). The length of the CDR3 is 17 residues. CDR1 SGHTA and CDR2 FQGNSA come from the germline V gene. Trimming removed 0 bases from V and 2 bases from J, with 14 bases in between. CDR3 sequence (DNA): TGTGCCAGCAGCTTAGCTTCGACCGGGGGCCCCTACAATGAGCAGTTCTTC. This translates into CASSLASTGGPYNEQFF.

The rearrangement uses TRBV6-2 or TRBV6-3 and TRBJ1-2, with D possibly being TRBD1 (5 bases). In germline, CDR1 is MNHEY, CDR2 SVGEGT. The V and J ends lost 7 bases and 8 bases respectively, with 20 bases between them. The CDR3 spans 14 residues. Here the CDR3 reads CASTYGGTFGGYTF. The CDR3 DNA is TGTGCCAGCACCTACGGGGGTACATTTGGCGGCTACACCTTC.

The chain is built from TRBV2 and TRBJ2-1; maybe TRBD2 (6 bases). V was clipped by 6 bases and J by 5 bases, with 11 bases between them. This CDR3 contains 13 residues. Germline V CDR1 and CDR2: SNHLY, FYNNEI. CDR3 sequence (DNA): TGTGCCAGCAGGCGGGACGGAAACAATGAGCAGTTCTTC. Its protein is CASRRDGNNEQFF.

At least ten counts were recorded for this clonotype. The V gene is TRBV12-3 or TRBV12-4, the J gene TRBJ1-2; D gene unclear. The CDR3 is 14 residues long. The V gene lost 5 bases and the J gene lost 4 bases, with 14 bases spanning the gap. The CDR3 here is CASSADGYFYGYTF. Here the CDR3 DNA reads TGTGCCAGCAGTGCGGACGGCTACTTCTATGGCTACACCTTC.

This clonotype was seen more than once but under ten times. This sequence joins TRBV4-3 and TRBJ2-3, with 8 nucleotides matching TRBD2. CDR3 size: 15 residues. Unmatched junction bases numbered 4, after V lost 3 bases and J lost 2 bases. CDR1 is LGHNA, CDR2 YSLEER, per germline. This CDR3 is CASSQGTRFTDTQYF. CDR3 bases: TGCGCCAGCAGCCAGGGGACTAGATTCACAGATACGCAGTATTTT.

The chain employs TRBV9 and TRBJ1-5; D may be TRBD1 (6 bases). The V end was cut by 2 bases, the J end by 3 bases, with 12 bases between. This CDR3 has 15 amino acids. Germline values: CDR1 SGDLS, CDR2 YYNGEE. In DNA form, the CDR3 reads TGTGCCAGCAGCGTCTCCGGGGGCATCAATCAGCCCCAGCATTTT. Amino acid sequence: CASSVSGGINQPQHF.

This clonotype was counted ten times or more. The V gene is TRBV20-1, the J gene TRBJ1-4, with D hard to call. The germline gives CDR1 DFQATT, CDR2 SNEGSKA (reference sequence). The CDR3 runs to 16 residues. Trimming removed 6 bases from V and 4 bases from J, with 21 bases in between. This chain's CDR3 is CSASKKTRSFNEKLFF. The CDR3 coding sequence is TGCAGTGCCAGCAAGAAGACCAGGAGTTTTAATGAAAAACTGTTTTTT.